The clone carrying this TCR beta chain was seen a handful of times. Its antigen remains unidentified. The data were taken from a study of T cell responses to AZD1222 COVID-19 vaccine. Sequencing was performed with immunoSEQ multiplex PCR; in TCRdb, only in-frame clones are kept and a portion is missing. The sample contains around 150,000 clones, 92% of which appear only once. Whole-study results and caveats: Across spike, vaccine-associated CD4 TCRs were found, dominant at 160-218 and 743-854. Following two doses of AZD1222, Spike-specific TCR breadth and depth rose. Reportedly, close to half of spike-specific TCRs are directed against unmutated variant regions.

V lost 0 bases to trimming and J lost 4 bases; unmatched junction nucleotides: 3. CDR1 MGHRA and CDR2 YSYEKL come from the germline V gene. This CDR3 comprises 16 residues. The clonotype originates from an adult who received the AZD1222 COVID-19 vaccine. Sequencing used peripheral blood, obtained 28 days after the second AZD1222 dose. The chain recombines TRBV4-1 with TRBJ2-1, with 10 bases identical to TRBD2. The CDR3 protein is CASSQDSSGGYNEQFF. The CDR3 DNA follows: TGCGCCAGCAGCCAAGATTCTAGCGGGGGTTACAATGAGCAGTTCTTC.